A single sample gave rise to the 12 T cell receptor beta chains below, sequenced in a study of T cells in Graves' hyperthyroidism and ophthalmopathy. TCR beta CDR3 sequences were amplified from RNA transcripts. An initial round of RT-PCR targeting the TCR CDR3 relied on the HTBI primer set. TCRdb fed the multiplex PCR reads into MiXCR, producing one record per CDR3 protein. The sample has some 510,000 distinct CDR3 sequences; around 45% are singletons. Specimen: peripheral blood or thyroid tissue (not recorded which). The receptors come from a young woman with Graves' hyperthyroidism.

The chain has TRBV7-2 and TRBJ1-1, with a weak D call TRBD1 (5 bases). This CDR3 has 14 residues. V was pared by 7 bases and J by 3 bases, with 15 bases between. In germline, CDR1 is SGHTA, CDR2 FQGNSA. The CDR3 nucleotides read TGTGCCAGCAAAGGGACGGGGCTCGACACTGAAGCTTTCTTT. Translated: CASKGTGLDTEAFF. Supplemented by reference TRBV7-2 and TRBJ1-1, the full variable domain reads GAGVSQSPSNKVTEKGKDVELRCDPISGHTALYWYRQSLGQGLEFLIYFQGNSAPDKSGLPSDRFSAERTGGSVSTLTIQRTQQEDSAVYLCASKGTGLDTEAFFGQGTRLTVV.

The CDR3 sequence is CASSLGDGGNTIYF. In DNA, the CDR3 is TGTGCCAGCAGCTTAGGGGACGGCGGAAACACCATATATTTT. This chain joins TRBV7-3 and TRBJ1-3; perhaps TRBD1 as D (5 bases). Germline V lookup: CDR1 SGHTA, CDR2 FQGTGA. The ends were cut back, 2 bases at V and 4 bases at J, with 9 bases in the middle. This CDR3 has 14 amino acids.

The J gene is TRBJ2-1, the V gene TRBV25-1; a possible D gene is TRBD1 (6 bases). Per germline, CDR1 MGHDK and CDR2 SYGVNS. This CDR3 has 13 amino acids. Trimming left V 6 bases short and J 9 bases short, with 15 bases between. Here the CDR3 reads CASSPTGFGEQFF. As DNA, the CDR3 is TGTGCCAGCAGCCCGACAGGCTTCGGTGAGCAGTTCTTC.

With regard to this clonotype: The junction does not match germline at one end; this may be a read error. This rearrangement joins TRBV7-2 to TRBJ2-7, with D perhaps matching TRBD2 (6 bases). In germline, CDR1 is SGHTA, CDR2 FQGNSA. The CDR3 contains 14 residues. The CDR3 DNA reads TGTGCCAGCAGCTTCTCCACAGGACCGGGGACTGAAGCTTTC. Translation gives CASSFSTGPGTEAF.

V is TRBV6-5 and J is TRBJ2-7; no definite D call. Per the germline V gene, CDR1 is MNHEY and CDR2 is SVGAGI. V was shortened by 0 bases and J by 0 bases, with 9 bases between the two germline ends. The CDR3 loop spans 15 amino acids. The CDR3 is CASSYSSSPSYEQYF. The CDR3 nucleotides are TGTGCCAGCAGTTACTCCTCATCCCCCTCCTACGAGCAGTACTTC.

This clonotype was observed many times. This rearrangement joins TRBV7-9 to TRBJ2-7, with 8 bases that match TRBD2. V shed 5 bases and J 7 bases; nucleotides not matched to a gene: 13. Germline values: CDR1 SEHNR, CDR2 FQNEAQ (reference sequence). This CDR3 has 15 amino acids. The CDR3 DNA is TGTGCCAGCAGCCGCGGGGGGCTAGAAGTAGAGGAGCAGTACTTC. Its protein is CASSRGGLEVEEQYF.

This clonotype showed up many times. This CDR3 is CASSLRTALNTGELFF. CDR3 nucleotide sequence: TGTGCCAGCAGCTTGAGGACAGCCCTGAACACCGGGGAGCTGTTTTTT. This chain uses TRBV7-3 with TRBJ2-2, with D perhaps matching TRBD1 (6 bases). CDR3 length: 16 residues. The germline V gene has CDR1 SGHTA and CDR2 FQGTGA. The V end was cut by 3 bases, the J end by 1 base, with 12 bases between.

This clonotype was recorded many times. This chain uses TRBV29-1 with TRBJ2-7, with D perhaps matching TRBD1 (6 bases). Looked up from germline, CDR1 is SQVTM and CDR2 is ANQGSEA. This CDR3 has 13 amino acids. V dropped 4 bases and J dropped 5 bases, with 15 bases sitting between them. The chain's CDR3 is CSVVGQIIDEQYF. DNA for the CDR3: TGCAGCGTTGTGGGACAAATTATCGACGAGCAGTACTTC.

The gene calls are TRBV7-6 and TRBJ2-6; possibly TRBD1 or TRBD2 for D (5 bases each). Deletions cut 1 base from V and 12 bases from J, with 16 bases between. The CDR3 is 15 residues long. CDR1 and CDR2 from the germline V gene are SGHVS and FNYEAQ. CDR3 amino acids: CASSLGRVGASVLTF. The CDR3 DNA is TGTGCCAGCAGCTTAGGCAGGGTCGGGGCCTCCGTCCTGACTTTC.

The chain joins TRBV7-6 to TRBJ1-3; no firm D call. The germline V gene encodes CDR1 SGHVS and CDR2 FNYEAQ. This CDR3 is 15 amino acids long. V lost 5 bases to trimming and J lost 0 bases, with 11 bases between them. CDR3 in DNA: TGTGCCAGCAGCCAAGCTCTCCGCTCTGGAAACACCATATATTTT. It codes for CASSQALRSGNTIYF.

In this sample, this clonotype turned up many times. CDR3 sequence (DNA): TGTGCCATCAGTTCGGACAGGGGATATAGCAATCAGCCCCAGCATTTT. Encoded protein: CAISSDRGYSNQPQHF. This chain joins TRBV10-3 and TRBJ1-5; 9 bases are a match to TRBD1. Losses at the gene ends were 5 bases for V and 0 bases for J; bases not matched to a gene: 5. This CDR3 spans 16 amino acids. Germline-derived CDR1 and CDR2 are ENHRY and SYGVKD.

The sample holds a few counts of this clonotype. The CDR3 loop reads CASSLGQFRGTEAFF. DNA of the CDR3: TGTGCCAGCAGCTTAGGACAGTTCCGGGGCACTGAAGCTTTCTTT. This chain joins TRBV7-8 and TRBJ1-1, with a weak D call TRBD1 (5 bases). Trimming cost V 1 base and J 4 bases, with 13 bases left between them. This CDR3 has 15 residues. Germline loops: CDR1 SGHVS, CDR2 FQNEAQ.